This T cell receptor (beta chain) came from a study of vaccination and CD4 T cells after COVID-19. The wider study: Nasal swab PCR showed SARS-CoV-2 in convalescent patients, fewer than 10 with mild and one with severe disease. Stimulation of the cells used overlapping spike peptide pools from SARS-CoV-2 and from the common cold coronaviruses HCoV-NL63, HCoV-OC43 and HCoV-229E.

For this clonotype: Its antigen remains unknown.

General observations from the study: Looking at convalescent patients, a median around 83% of reactive clones were present only post-vaccination.

The assay that was used to sequence DNA from cultured CD4+ T cells was the Oncomine TCR Beta short-read assay. A single record per CDR3 protein comes from TCRdb applying MiXCR to the PCR reads. The repertoire consists of about 25,000 distinct CDR3 sequences, with 36% occurring once and the leading ten covering about 3.3%. The CDR3 is made up of 17 amino acids. CDR1 SGHTA and CDR2 FQGNSA come from the germline V gene. V shed 1 base and J shed 4 bases, with 17 bases lying between them. The time point was: late sampling 161 to 241 days after vaccination in a few convalescent patients. Treatment denoted: roughly 11-day PBMC culture with coronavirus spike peptide pools or control peptides (ViraFEST assay).

The TCR comes from a human donor who had recovered from COVID-19. This sequence joins TRBV7-2 and TRBJ2-1; TRBD2 is a possible D gene (6 bases). The sequenced sample was CD4+ T cells from blood, cultured in vitro, obtained about 7 months after SARS-CoV-2 vaccination. CDR3 sequence: CASSLETTSSGYNEQFF. CDR3 sequence (DNA): TGTGCCAGCAGCTTAGAGACGACTAGTTCGGGGTACAATGAGCAGTTCTTC.